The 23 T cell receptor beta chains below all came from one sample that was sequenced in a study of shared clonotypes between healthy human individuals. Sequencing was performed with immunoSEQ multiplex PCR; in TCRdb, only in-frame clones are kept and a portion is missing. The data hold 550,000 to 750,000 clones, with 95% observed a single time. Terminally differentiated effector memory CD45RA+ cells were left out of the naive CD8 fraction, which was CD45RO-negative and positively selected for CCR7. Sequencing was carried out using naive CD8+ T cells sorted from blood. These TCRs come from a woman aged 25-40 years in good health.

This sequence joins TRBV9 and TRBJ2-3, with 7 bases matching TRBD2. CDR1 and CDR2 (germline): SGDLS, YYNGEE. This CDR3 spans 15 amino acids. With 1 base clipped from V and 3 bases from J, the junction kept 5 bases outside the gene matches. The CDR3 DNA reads TGTGCCAGCAGCGTATGGGGGGGTGGAACAGATACGCAGTATTTT. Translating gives CASSVWGGGTDTQYF.

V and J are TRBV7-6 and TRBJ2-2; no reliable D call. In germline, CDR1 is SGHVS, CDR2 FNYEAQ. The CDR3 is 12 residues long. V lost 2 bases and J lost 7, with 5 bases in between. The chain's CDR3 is CASSLRRGELFF. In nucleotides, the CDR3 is TGTGCCAGCAGCTTACGTCGCGGGGAGCTGTTTTTT.

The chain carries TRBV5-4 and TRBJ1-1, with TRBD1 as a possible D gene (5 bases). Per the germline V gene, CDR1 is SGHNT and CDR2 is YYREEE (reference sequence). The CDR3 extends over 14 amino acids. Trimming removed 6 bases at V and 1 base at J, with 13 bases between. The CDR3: CASNLGGGNTEAFF. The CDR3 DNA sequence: TGTGCCAGCAACCTCGGGGGGGGGAACACTGAAGCTTTCTTT.

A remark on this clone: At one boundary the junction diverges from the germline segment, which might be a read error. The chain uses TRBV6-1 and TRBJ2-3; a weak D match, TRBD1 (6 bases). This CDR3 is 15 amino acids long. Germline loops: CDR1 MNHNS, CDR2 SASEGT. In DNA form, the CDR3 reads TGTGCCAGCACTGAATGGGACATATCCACAGATACGCAGTATTTT. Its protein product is CASTEWDISTDTQYF.

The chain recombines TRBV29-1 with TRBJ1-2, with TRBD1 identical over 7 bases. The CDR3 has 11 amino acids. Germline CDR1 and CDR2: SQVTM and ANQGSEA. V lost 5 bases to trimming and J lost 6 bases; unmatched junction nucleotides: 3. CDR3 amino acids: CSVTGTDGYTF. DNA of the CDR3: TGCAGCGTTACCGGGACAGATGGCTACACCTTC.

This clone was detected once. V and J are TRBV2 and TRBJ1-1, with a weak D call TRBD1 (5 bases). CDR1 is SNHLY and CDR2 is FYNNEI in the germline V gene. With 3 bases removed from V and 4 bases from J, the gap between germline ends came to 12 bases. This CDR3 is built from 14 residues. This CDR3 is CASSDGPGTTEAFF. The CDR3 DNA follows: TGTGCCAGCAGTGACGGCCCCGGGACCACTGAAGCTTTCTTT.

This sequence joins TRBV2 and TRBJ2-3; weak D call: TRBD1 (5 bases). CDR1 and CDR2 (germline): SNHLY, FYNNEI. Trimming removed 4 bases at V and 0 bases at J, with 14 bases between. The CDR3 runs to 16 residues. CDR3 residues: CASSATGASSTDTQYF. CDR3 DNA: TGTGCCAGCAGTGCCACAGGAGCGTCTAGCACAGATACGCAGTATTTT.

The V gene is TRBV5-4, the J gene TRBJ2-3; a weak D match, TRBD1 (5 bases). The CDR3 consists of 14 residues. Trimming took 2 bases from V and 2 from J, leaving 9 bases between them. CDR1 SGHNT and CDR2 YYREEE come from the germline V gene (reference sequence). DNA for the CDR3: TGTGCCAGCAGCTTTAGGGGTAACACAGATACGCAGTATTTT. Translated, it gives CASSFRGNTDTQYF.

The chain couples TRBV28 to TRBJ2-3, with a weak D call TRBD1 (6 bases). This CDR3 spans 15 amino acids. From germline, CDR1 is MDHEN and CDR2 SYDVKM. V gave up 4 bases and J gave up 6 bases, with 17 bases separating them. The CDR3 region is CASSSVGTIGDTQYF. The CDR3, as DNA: TGTGCCAGCAGTTCCGTTGGGACAATAGGGGATACGCAGTATTTT.

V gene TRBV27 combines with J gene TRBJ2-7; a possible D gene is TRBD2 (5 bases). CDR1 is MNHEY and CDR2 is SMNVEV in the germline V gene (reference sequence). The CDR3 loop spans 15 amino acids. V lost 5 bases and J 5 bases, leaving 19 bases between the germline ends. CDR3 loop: CASSPRTRAVHEQYF. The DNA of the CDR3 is TGTGCCAGCAGTCCCCGGACTCGGGCGGTCCACGAGCAGTACTTC.

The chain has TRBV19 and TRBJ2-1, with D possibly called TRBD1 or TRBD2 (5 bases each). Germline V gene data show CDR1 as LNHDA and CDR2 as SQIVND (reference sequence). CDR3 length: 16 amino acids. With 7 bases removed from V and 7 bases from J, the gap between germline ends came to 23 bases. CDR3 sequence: CASTQRDEEGRNEQFF. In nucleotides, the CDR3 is TGTGCCAGTACCCAGAGGGACGAAGAAGGTCGAAATGAGCAGTTCTTC.

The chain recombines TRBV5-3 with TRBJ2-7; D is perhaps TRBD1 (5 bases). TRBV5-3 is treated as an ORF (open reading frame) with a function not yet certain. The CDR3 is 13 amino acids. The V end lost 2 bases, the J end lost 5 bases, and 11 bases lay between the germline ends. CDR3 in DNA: TGTGCCAGAAGCTTCTTCAGGGATGACGAGCAGTACTTC. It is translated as CARSFFRDDEQYF.

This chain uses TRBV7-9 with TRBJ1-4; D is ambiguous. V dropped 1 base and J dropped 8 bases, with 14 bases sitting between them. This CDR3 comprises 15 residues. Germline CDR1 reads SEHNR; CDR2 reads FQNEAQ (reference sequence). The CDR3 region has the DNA TGTGCCAGCAGCTTAGAAGTCCGATTGGGGGAAAAACTGTTTTTT. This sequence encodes CASSLEVRLGEKLFF.

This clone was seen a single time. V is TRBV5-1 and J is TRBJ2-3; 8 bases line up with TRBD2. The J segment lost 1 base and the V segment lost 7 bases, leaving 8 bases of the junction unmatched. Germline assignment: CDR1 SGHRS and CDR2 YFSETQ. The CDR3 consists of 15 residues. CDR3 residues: CASGTAGERTDTQYF. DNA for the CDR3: TGCGCCAGCGGTACAGCGGGAGAACGCACAGATACGCAGTATTTT.

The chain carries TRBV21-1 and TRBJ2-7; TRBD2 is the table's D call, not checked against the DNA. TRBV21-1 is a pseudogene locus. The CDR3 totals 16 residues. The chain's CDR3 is CASSAGGGRIFYEQYF. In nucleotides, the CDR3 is TGTGCCAGCAGCGCCGGGGGAGGGAGAATTTTCTACGAGCAGTACTTC.

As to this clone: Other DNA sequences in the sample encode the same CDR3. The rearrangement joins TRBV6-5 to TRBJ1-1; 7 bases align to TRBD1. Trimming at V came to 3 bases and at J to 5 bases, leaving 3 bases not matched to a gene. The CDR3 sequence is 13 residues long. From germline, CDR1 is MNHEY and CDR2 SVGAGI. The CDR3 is CASSYGTATEAFF. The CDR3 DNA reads TGTGCCAGCAGTTATGGGACAGCGACTGAAGCTTTCTTT.

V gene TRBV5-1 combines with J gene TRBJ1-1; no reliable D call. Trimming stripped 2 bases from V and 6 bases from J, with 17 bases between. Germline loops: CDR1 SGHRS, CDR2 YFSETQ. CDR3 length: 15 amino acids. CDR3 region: CASSFDTPTGPEAFF. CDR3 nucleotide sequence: TGCGCCAGCAGCTTTGACACGCCGACCGGCCCTGAAGCTTTCTTT.

Here the CDR3 DNA reads TGTGCCAGCAGCTCTTTTAGGGCAGATACGCAGTATTTT. This codes for CASSSFRADTQYF. V and J are TRBV7-2 and TRBJ2-3, with unresolved D. The length of the CDR3 is 13 residues. V was trimmed by 4 bases and J by 4 bases, leaving 9 bases between them. Germline values: CDR1 SGHTA, CDR2 FQGNSA.

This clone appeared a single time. Written as DNA, the CDR3 is TGTGCCAGCAGCCAAGATCCTGAGAGCGGGAGGGCCTTGGGCAATGAGCAGTTCTTC. Translation gives CASSQDPESGRALGNEQFF. The chain has TRBV4-2 and TRBJ2-1, with 10 bases aligning to TRBD2. After removal of 0 bases from V and 6 bases from J, the junction contained 14 bases not matched to a gene. There are 19 residues in the CDR3. CDR1 LGHNA and CDR2 YNFKEQ come from the germline V gene.

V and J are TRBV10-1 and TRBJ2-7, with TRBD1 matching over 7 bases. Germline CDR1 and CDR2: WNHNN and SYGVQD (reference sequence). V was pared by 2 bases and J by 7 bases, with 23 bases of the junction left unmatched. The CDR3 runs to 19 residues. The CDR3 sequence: CASSEIKSDRVASLGEQYF. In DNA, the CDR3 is TGCGCCAGCAGTGAGATAAAGAGCGACAGGGTCGCTAGCCTCGGGGAGCAGTACTTC.

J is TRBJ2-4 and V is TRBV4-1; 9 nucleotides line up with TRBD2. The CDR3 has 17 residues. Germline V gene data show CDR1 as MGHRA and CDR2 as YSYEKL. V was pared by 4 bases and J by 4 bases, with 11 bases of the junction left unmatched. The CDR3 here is CASSPKGLAGWKNIQYF. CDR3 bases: TGCGCCAGCAGCCCAAAAGGGCTAGCGGGATGGAAAAACATTCAGTACTTC.

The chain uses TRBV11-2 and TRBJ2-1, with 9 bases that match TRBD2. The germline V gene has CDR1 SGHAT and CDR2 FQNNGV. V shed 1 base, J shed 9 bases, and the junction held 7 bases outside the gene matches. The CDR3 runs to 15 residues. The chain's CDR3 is CASSLGGLAGPEQFF. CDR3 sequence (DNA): TGTGCCAGCAGCTTAGGAGGTCTAGCGGGACCTGAGCAGTTCTTC.

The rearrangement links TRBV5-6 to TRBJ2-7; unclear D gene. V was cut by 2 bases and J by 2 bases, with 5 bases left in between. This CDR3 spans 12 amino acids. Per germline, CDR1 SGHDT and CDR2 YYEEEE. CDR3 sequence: CASSFNPYEQYF. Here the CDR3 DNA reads TGTGCCAGCAGCTTTAACCCCTACGAGCAGTACTTC. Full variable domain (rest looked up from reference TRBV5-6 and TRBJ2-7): DAGVTQSPTHLIKTRGQQVTLRCSPKSGHDTVSWYQQALGQGPQFIFQYYEEEERQRGNFPDRFSGHQFPNYSSELNVNALLLGDSALYLCASSFNPYEQYFGPGTRLTVT.